The clone carrying this T cell receptor (beta chain) was counted ten times or more. This may come from a read error, since a much larger clone is one base off. This sample stems from a study of breast tumors, draining lymph nodes, adjacent tissues. Deletions cut 1 base from V and 0 bases from J, with 16 bases between. CDR3 size: 19 residues. Germline V gene data show CDR1 as SGHAT and CDR2 as FQNNGV. TCRdb analysed the multiplex PCR reads with MiXCR anew, one entry per CDR3 protein. The sample contains about 89,000 distinct CDR3 sequences, around 29% of which appear only once. Samples came from axillary lymph nodes draining the breast cancer.

This chain joins TRBV11-2 and TRBJ1-6; D gene ambiguous. The source is a female donor with breast cancer. Some clones in this sample may be carry-over from other donors' samples. The sequencing input was axillary lymph node tissue. The DNA of the CDR3 is TGTGCCAGCAGCTTAGGGGTGATGTCCGGAGCCTCCTATAATTCACCCCTCCACTTT. Encoded protein: CASSLGVMSGASYNSPLHF.